The T cell receptor (beta chain) described here comes from a study of T cell repertoires in cytomegalovirus infection. On the study more broadly: CMV infection plus the matching HLA type was flagged by public TCR beta signatures. Study-wide points: The cumulative frequency of public TCR beta families identified carriers of CMV plus the relevant HLA. The ex vivo response was dominated by HLA-C-restricted CMV-specific TCR beta clonotypes.

Germline lookup yields CDR1 DFQATT and CDR2 SNEGSKA (reference sequence). CDR3 length equals 12 residues. V gave up 6 bases and J gave up 1 base, with 10 bases separating them. Worth noting for this clonotype: What it binds is not known.

One entry per CDR3 protein results from TCRdb running MiXCR on the reads. The sample lists around 100,000 distinct CDR3 sequences; around 9.1% were seen once. Sequencing input: PBMCs, sequenced either directly or after in vitro stimulation (not recorded which). The chain carries TRBV20-1 and TRBJ2-7, with D perhaps matching TRBD1 (8 bases). The sequence came from a human donor in good health (CMV status not recorded). Some clones in this sample may be carry-over from other donors' samples. This CDR3 reads CSAQGGSYEQYF. The CDR3, as DNA: TGCAGTGCACAGGGGGGGTCCTACGAGCAGTACTTC.